These 31 T cell receptor beta chains were all obtained from the same sample, sequenced in a study of control samples from healthy donors and cancer patients. TCRdb's copy holds only in-frame clones and misses some; the assay was immunoSEQ multiplex PCR. This table holds 85,000 to 120,000 clones, around 92% found once. The sequencing input was blood. The receptors originated from a woman between 18 and 29 years old in good health.

V usage is TRBV6-5 and J usage is TRBJ1-1, with 7 bases identical to TRBD1. The CDR3 sequence is 15 residues long. The germline CDR1 and CDR2 sequences are MNHEY and SVGAGI. The J segment lost 1 base and the V segment lost 4 bases, leaving 6 bases of the junction unmatched. For the CDR3, the DNA is TGTGCCAGCAGTTTAACCGGGACAGCGAACACTGAAGCTTTCTTT. Translation gives CASSLTGTANTEAFF.

The chain is built from TRBV18 and TRBJ1-5; no firm D call. CDR3 length: 18 amino acids. Germline V gene sequence: CDR1 KGHSH, CDR2 LQKENI. V lost 0 bases and J lost 0, with 15 bases in between. The chain's CDR3 is CASSPPSQWGNSNQPQHF. The CDR3 region has the DNA TGTGCCAGCTCACCACCGAGTCAATGGGGTAATAGCAATCAGCCCCAGCATTTT.

This chain links TRBV18 with TRBJ2-1, with 7 bases lining up with TRBD2. CDR3 length equals 17 residues. V lost 3 bases, J lost 12 bases, and 20 bases stayed unmatched. Germline values: CDR1 KGHSH, CDR2 LQKENI. The DNA of the CDR3 is TGTGCCAGCTCACCTCACACTAGCGCTAGACCACTTTGGCGGCAGTTCTTC. This encodes CASSPHTSARPLWRQFF.

V is TRBV18 and J is TRBJ2-5; TRBD2 matches at 8 bases. The CDR3 loop spans 18 amino acids. The V gene's germline CDR1 is KGHSH and CDR2 LQKENI. The V and J ends lost 2 bases and 3 bases, in that order; junction bases with no gene match: 14. The CDR3 spells CASSPANPGTREEETQYF. The CDR3 DNA reads as TGTGCCAGCTCACCAGCTAATCCCGGGACTAGGGAAGAAGAGACCCAGTACTTC.

The V gene is TRBV2, the J gene TRBJ2-3; D is perhaps TRBD1 (6 bases). Trimming took 4 bases from V and 4 from J, leaving 15 bases between them. The CDR3 runs 15 residues. Per the germline V gene, CDR1 is SNHLY and CDR2 is FYNNEI. The CDR3 sequence: CASSGVAGVADTQYF. The CDR3 nucleotides read TGTGCCAGCAGTGGAGTAGCAGGGGTTGCAGATACGCAGTATTTT.

This clone has just a few counts. This sequence joins TRBV5-4 and TRBJ1-2, with D maybe TRBD1 (5 bases). The CDR3 consists of 14 residues. Trimming shortened V by 4 bases and J by 0 bases, and 10 bases separated the two germline ends. In germline, CDR1 is SGHNT, CDR2 YYREEE (reference sequence). The CDR3 DNA reads TGTGCCAGCAGCACCGAGACAGCTAACTATGGCTACACCTTC. Translating gives CASSTETANYGYTF.

The V and J genes are TRBV5-1 and TRBJ1-3; tentatively, D is TRBD1 (6 bases). The ends were cut back, 3 bases at V and 0 bases at J, with 10 bases in the middle. Germline V CDR1 and CDR2: SGHRS, YFSETQ. The CDR3 runs to 15 residues. CDR3 loop: CASSSTGNSGNTIYF. In DNA form, the CDR3 reads TGCGCCAGCAGCTCTACAGGGAACTCTGGAAACACCATATATTTT.

In this sample, this clone turned up once. The J gene is TRBJ1-1, the V gene TRBV27; the match to TRBD1 covers 8 bases. This CDR3 is built from 15 residues. V shed 6 bases and J 4 bases; nucleotides not matched to a gene: 10. The V gene's germline CDR1 is MNHEY and CDR2 SMNVEV (reference sequence). CDR3 sequence reads: CASSSRQGWGTEAFF. The CDR3 coding sequence is TGTGCCAGCAGCAGCCGACAGGGGTGGGGCACTGAAGCTTTCTTT.

The chain joins TRBV27 to TRBJ2-5; D is tentatively TRBD1 or TRBD2 (6 bases each). The CDR3 sequence is 14 residues long. Trimming took off 5 bases at V and 7 bases at J, with 17 bases between the two ends. Germline CDR1 is MNHEY and CDR2 is SMNVEV (reference sequence). The CDR3 DNA reads TGTGCCAGCAGTGTGAGGGGGGCCTCGGGGACCCAGTACTTC. Protein sequence: CASSVRGASGTQYF.

The CDR3 here is CASSQVFGNQPQHF. In DNA form, the CDR3 reads TGCGCCAGCAGCCAAGTGTTTGGCAATCAGCCCCAGCATTTT. The chain recombines TRBV4-3 with TRBJ1-5; D call uncertain. Germline CDR1 is LGHNA and CDR2 is YSLEER. The CDR3 has 14 amino acids. V lost 1 base, J lost 2 bases, and 6 bases lay in between.

This rearrangement joins TRBV30 to TRBJ1-4, with D tentatively TRBD1 (5 bases). Germline CDR1 reads GTSNPN; CDR2 reads SVGIG (reference sequence). This CDR3 has 12 amino acids. V was trimmed by 5 bases and J by 7 bases, leaving 11 bases between them. This CDR3 reads CAWGDLLEKLFF. As DNA, the CDR3 is TGTGCCTGGGGGGACCTTCTTGAAAAACTGTTTTTT.

This clone has just one count. The chain carries TRBV6-5 and TRBJ1-4; 9 positions agree with TRBD1. The CDR3 is 14 residues long. Germline V gene lookup returns CDR1 MNHEY and CDR2 SVGAGI. V trimming: 4 bases; J trimming: 5 bases; junction bases outside the gene matches: 2. CDR3 DNA sequence: TGTGCCAGCAGTTCGACAGGGGGAAATGAAAAACTGTTTTTT. Its protein product is CASSSTGGNEKLFF.

This chain uses TRBV7-6 with TRBJ2-1, with D uncertain. V lost 1 base and J lost 0, with 13 bases in between. CDR3 length: 17 residues. Germline V gene data show CDR1 as SGHVS and CDR2 as FNYEAQ. The CDR3 DNA reads TGTGCCAGCAGCTTAGTCGGCGACCCGAGCTCCTACAATGAGCAGTTCTTC. Its protein product is CASSLVGDPSSYNEQFF.

The chain has TRBV11-3 and TRBJ2-1, with D perhaps being TRBD1 or TRBD2 (7 bases each). Deletions cut 8 bases from V and 7 bases from J, with 24 bases between. Germline V gene data show CDR1 as SGHNT and CDR2 as YENEEA. This CDR3 region has 16 residues. CDR3: CASGQGVGGSRNEQFF. CDR3 bases: TGTGCCAGCGGGCAGGGGGTTGGCGGGAGCCGTAATGAGCAGTTCTTC. Supplemented by reference TRBV11-3 and TRBJ2-1, the full variable domain reads EAGVVQSPRYKIIEKKQPVAFWCNPISGHNTLYWYLQNLGQGPELLIRYENEEAVDDSQLPKDRFSAERLKGVDSTLKIQPAELGDSAVYLCASGQGVGGSRNEQFFGPGTRLTVL.

The chain combines TRBV19 with TRBJ2-2; 11 bases line up with TRBD2. The CDR3 runs 14 residues. Germline CDR1 LNHDA, CDR2 SQIVND (reference sequence). Trimming took 10 bases from V and 7 from J; bases not matched to a gene: 8. The CDR3: CATVTSGTGGELFF. The CDR3 nucleotides are TGTGCCACCGTGACTAGCGGGACAGGCGGGGAGCTGTTTTTT.

This rearrangement joins TRBV27 to TRBJ1-1; D call uncertain. This CDR3 is 15 amino acids long. V was cut by 6 bases and J by 5 bases, with 19 bases left in between. The germline V gene has CDR1 MNHEY and CDR2 SMNVEV (reference sequence). The CDR3 DNA follows: TGTGCCAGCAGCGAAACCGGGCCGGGGTGGACTGAAGCTTTCTTT. Translation: CASSETGPGWTEAFF.

This clone was seen once. The V gene is TRBV9, the J gene TRBJ2-6; D gene unclear. V was cut by 0 bases and J by 2 bases, with 6 bases left in between. CDR3 length: 15 residues. Germline assignment: CDR1 SGDLS and CDR2 YYNGEE. This CDR3 is CASSVGVAGANVLTF. The CDR3 DNA sequence: TGTGCCAGCAGCGTAGGAGTCGCTGGGGCCAACGTCCTGACTTTC.

As concerns this clone: At the DNA level, this CDR3 is encoded by other sequences in the same sample as well. The rearrangement links TRBV5-1 to TRBJ1-1; tentative D call: TRBD1 (5 bases). The CDR3 consists of 13 residues. V was clipped by 1 base and J by 1 base, with 5 bases between them. Germline CDR1 and CDR2: SGHRS and YFSETQ. DNA for the CDR3: TGCGCCAGCAGCTTGACAGGGAACACTGAAGCTTTCTTT. It specifies CASSLTGNTEAFF.

The chain joins TRBV9 to TRBJ2-5; either TRBD1 or TRBD2 may fit D (5 bases each). Per the germline V gene, CDR1 is SGDLS and CDR2 is YYNGEE. Trimming shortened V by 3 bases and J by 6 bases, and 15 bases separated the two germline ends. This CDR3 region has 14 residues. CDR3 in amino acids: CASSAPGLGKTQYF. In nucleotides, the CDR3 is TGTGCCAGCAGCGCCCCGGGGCTCGGGAAGACCCAGTACTTC. The variable domain in full, completed from reference TRBV9 and TRBJ2-5, reads DSGVTQTPKHLITATGQRVTLRCSPRSGDLSVYWYQQSLDQGLQFLIQYYNGEERAKGNILERFSAQQFPDLHSELNLSSLELGDSALYFCASSAPGLGKTQYFGPGTRLLVL.

This sequence joins TRBV5-8 and TRBJ2-7; 9 positions match TRBD1. The V segment lost 4 bases and the J segment 2 bases; nucleotides outside the gene matches: 10. This CDR3 has 16 residues. Germline CDR1 and CDR2: SGHTS and YDEGEE. CDR3 region: CASSGVRDRATYEQYF. For the CDR3, the DNA is TGTGCCAGCAGCGGAGTAAGGGACAGGGCGACCTACGAGCAGTACTTC.

This chain uses TRBV3-1 (or the pseudogene TRBV3-2) with TRBJ1-6; D is unclear. With 6 bases removed from V and 0 bases from J, the gap between germline ends came to 15 bases. The CDR3 loop spans 17 amino acids. Per germline, CDR1 LGHDT and CDR2 YNNKEL (reference sequence). CDR3 bases: TGTGCCAGCAGGCAGCTCGGCCGGAGCTCCTATAATTCACCCCTCCACTTT. It yields the protein CASRQLGRSSYNSPLHF.

The chain links TRBV27 to TRBJ1-5, with a possible D match to TRBD1 (5 bases). With 5 bases removed from V and 6 bases from J, the gap between germline ends came to 14 bases. The CDR3 has 14 amino acids. The germline CDR1 and CDR2 sequences are MNHEY and SMNVEV (reference sequence). This chain's CDR3 is CASSPSGWGQPQHF. The DNA for the CDR3 is TGTGCCAGCAGTCCCTCAGGGTGGGGTCAGCCCCAGCATTTT.

This clone appeared a single time. CDR3 bases: TGTGCCACCAGCAGAGTACGGCTTTTGGATGAGCAGTTCTTC. Its protein is CATSRVRLLDEQFF. The chain joins TRBV15 to TRBJ2-1; D is undetermined. The V and J ends lost 1 base and 8 bases respectively, with 12 bases between them. The CDR3 runs 14 residues. The V gene's germline CDR1 is LNHNV and CDR2 YYDKDF (reference sequence).

The chain is built from TRBV30 and TRBJ2-5, with D perhaps matching TRBD1 (6 bases). This CDR3 is built from 12 residues. V lost 1 base to trimming and J lost 5 bases, with 8 bases between them. Per the germline V gene, CDR1 is GTSNPN and CDR2 is SVGIG (reference sequence). The CDR3 DNA reads as TGTGCCTGGAGTGATCAGGGGGAGACCCAGTACTTC. It is translated as CAWSDQGETQYF.

The chain has TRBV4-2 and TRBJ2-7, with 7 bases that match TRBD2. CDR1 LGHNA and CDR2 YNFKEQ come from the germline V gene. CDR3 size: 14 residues. The J segment lost 5 bases and the V segment lost 0 bases, leaving 4 bases of the junction unmatched. CDR3 coding DNA: TGTGCCAGCAGCCAAGATCTGGGGGGGGACGAGCAGTACTTC. Its translation is CASSQDLGGDEQYF.

The V call is TRBV28, the J call TRBJ1-5, with 9 bases fitting TRBD1. V shed 4 bases and J 0 bases; nucleotides not matched to a gene: 13. Germline loops: CDR1 MDHEN, CDR2 SYDVKM. The CDR3 runs 19 residues. Here the CDR3 reads CASSCLGDRGFNSNQPQHF. In DNA form, the CDR3 reads TGTGCCAGCAGTTGTCTCGGCGACAGGGGGTTCAATAGCAATCAGCCCCAGCATTTT. Filled out from reference TRBV28 and TRBJ1-5, the complete variable domain reads DVKVTQSSRYLVKRTGEKVFLECVQDMDHENMFWYRQDPGLGLRLIYFSYDVKMKEKGDIPEGYSVSREKKERFSLILESASTNQTSMYLCASSCLGDRGFNSNQPQHFGDGTRLSIL.

The chain employs TRBV14 and TRBJ2-7; the match to TRBD1 covers 7 bases. Germline V lookup: CDR1 SGHDN, CDR2 FVKESK. V was clipped by 1 base and J by 3 bases; unmatched bases: 3. The CDR3 contains 14 residues. DNA for the CDR3: TGTGCCAGCAGCCAAGGGCCAGGGGGCTACGAGCAGTACTTC. This gives the protein CASSQGPGGYEQYF. The complete variable domain, with remaining parts taken from reference TRBV14 and TRBJ2-7, reads EAGVTQFPSHSVIEKGQTVTLRCDPISGHDNLYWYRRVMGKEIKFLLHFVKESKQDESGMPNNRFLAERTGGTYSTLKVQPAELEDSGVYFCASSQGPGGYEQYFGPGTRLTVT.

V usage is TRBV6-5 and J usage is TRBJ2-3, with D unresolved. This CDR3 is 15 amino acids long. The germline CDR1 and CDR2 sequences are MNHEY and SVGAGI. Trimming left V 5 bases short and J 2 bases short, with 14 bases between. As DNA, the CDR3 is TGTGCCAGCAGTCATGACACGGCGAACACAGATACGCAGTATTTT. Amino acid sequence: CASSHDTANTDTQYF.

The chain recombines TRBV10-3 with TRBJ1-1; 9 bases match TRBD1. Germline V lookup: CDR1 ENHRY, CDR2 SYGVKD. This CDR3 comprises 15 residues. V shed 0 bases and J 4 bases; nucleotides not matched to a gene: 3. The CDR3 sequence: CAISESGTGSTEAFF. CDR3 coding DNA: TGTGCCATCAGTGAGTCCGGGACAGGGTCCACTGAAGCTTTCTTT.

The V and J genes are TRBV15 and TRBJ1-1, with TRBD1 as a possible D gene (5 bases). The V and J ends lost 1 base and 4 bases respectively, with 19 bases between them. Germline V CDR1 and CDR2: LNHNV, YYDKDF (reference sequence). The CDR3 runs to 17 residues. The chain's CDR3 is CATSRGHITSGGTEAFF. DNA for the CDR3: TGTGCCACCAGCAGAGGCCATATCACATCCGGGGGCACTGAAGCTTTCTTT.

The chain is built from TRBV5-1 and TRBJ2-3; 11 positions match TRBD2. V was pared by 3 bases and J by 6 bases, with 6 bases of the junction left unmatched. There are 15 residues in the CDR3. Germline V gene sequence: CDR1 SGHRS, CDR2 YFSETQ. The CDR3 here is CASSSLAGEGDTQYF. Here the CDR3 DNA reads TGCGCCAGCAGCTCACTAGCGGGGGAGGGGGATACGCAGTATTTT.